These T cell receptor beta chains were read from a single sample in a study of shared clonotypes between healthy human individuals. The data were produced by immunoSEQ multiplex PCR, yet TCRdb's version contains in-frame clones alone and is incomplete. There are about 490,000 clones in the sample; approximately 80% occur only once, and 12% lies in the top ten. Sample: PBMCs. These TCRs come from a woman between 40 and 50 years old in good health. Some clones in this sample may be carry-over from other donors' samples. The conserved cysteine and the conserved F or W are not part of the CDR3 here. Each record gives: J gene, clone size, V gene, CDR3 protein. Rows may omit the clone size; those that give it use once, few, many or a size class.

j_call: TRBJ2-2; clone_size: -; v_call: TRBV7-9; cdr3_aa: ASSSGGQIGELF
j_call: TRBJ2-5; clone_size: -; v_call: TRBV16; cdr3_aa: ASSHRTGSGQETQY
j_call: TRBJ2-2; clone_size: -; v_call: TRBV28; cdr3_aa: ASSRGAVATGELF
j_call: TRBJ1-2; clone_size: -; v_call: TRBV15; cdr3_aa: ATSRDAVTLIYGYT
j_call: TRBJ2-7; clone_size: -; v_call: TRBV18; cdr3_aa: ASSPETTRYEQY
j_call: TRBJ1-2; clone_size: -; v_call: TRBV23-1; cdr3_aa: ASSQSPDRGLFGYT
j_call: TRBJ1-6; clone_size: few; v_call: TRBV5-6; cdr3_aa: ASSLWGPNSPLH
j_call: TRBJ1-3; clone_size: -; v_call: TRBV5-4; cdr3_aa: ASSFGDRDGNTIY
j_call: TRBJ2-1; clone_size: -; v_call: TRBV30; cdr3_aa: AWTRGTSYNEQF
j_call: TRBJ2-2; clone_size: -; v_call: TRBV7-9; cdr3_aa: ASSLASGTTSNTGELF
j_call: TRBJ2-4; clone_size: -; v_call: TRBV6-6; cdr3_aa: ASRSGMNIQY
j_call: TRBJ1-5; clone_size: few; v_call: TRBV7-2; cdr3_aa: ASSLGSGQGPYSNQPQH
j_call: TRBJ2-1; clone_size: -; v_call: TRBV5-1; cdr3_aa: ASSLGGTGVHEQF
j_call: TRBJ2-5; clone_size: once; v_call: TRBV28; cdr3_aa: ASSLSSGRAVGTQY
j_call: TRBJ1-1; clone_size: -; v_call: TRBV5-1; cdr3_aa: ASSSGQGQNTEAF